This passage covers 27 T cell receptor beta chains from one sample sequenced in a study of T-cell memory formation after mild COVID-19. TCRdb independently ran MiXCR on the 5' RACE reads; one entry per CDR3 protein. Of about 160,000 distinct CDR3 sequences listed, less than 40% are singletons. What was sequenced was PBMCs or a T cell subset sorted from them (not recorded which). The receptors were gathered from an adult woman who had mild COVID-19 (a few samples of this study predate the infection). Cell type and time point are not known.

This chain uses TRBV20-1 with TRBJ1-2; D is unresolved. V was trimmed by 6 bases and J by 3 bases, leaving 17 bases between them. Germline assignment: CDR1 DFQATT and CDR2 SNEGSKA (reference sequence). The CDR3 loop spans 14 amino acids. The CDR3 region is CSATPATPYYGYTF. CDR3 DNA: TGCAGTGCCACCCCGGCAACCCCTTACTATGGCTACACCTTC.

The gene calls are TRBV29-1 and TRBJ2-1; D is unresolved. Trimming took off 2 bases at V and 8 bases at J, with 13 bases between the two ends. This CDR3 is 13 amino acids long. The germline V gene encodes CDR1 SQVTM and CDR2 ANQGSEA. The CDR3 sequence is CSVEYPGRDEQFF. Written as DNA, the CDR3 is TGCAGCGTTGAATATCCCGGACGGGATGAGCAGTTCTTC.

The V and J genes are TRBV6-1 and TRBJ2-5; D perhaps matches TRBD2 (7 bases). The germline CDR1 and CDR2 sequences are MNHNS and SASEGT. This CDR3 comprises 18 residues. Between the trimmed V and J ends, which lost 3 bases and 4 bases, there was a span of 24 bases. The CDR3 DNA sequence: TGTGCCAGCAGTGAGGGGGGCGGGGGACCCCGCGGAGGAGAGACCCAGTACTTC. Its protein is CASSEGGGGPRGGETQYF.

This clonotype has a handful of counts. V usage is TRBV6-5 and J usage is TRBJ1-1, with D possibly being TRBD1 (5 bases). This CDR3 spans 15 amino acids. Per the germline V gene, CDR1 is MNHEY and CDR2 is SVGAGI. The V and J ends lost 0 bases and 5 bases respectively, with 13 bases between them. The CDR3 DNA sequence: TGTGCCAGCAGTTACTCGCTGAGGGGACGGACTGAAGCTTTCTTT. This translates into CASSYSLRGRTEAFF.

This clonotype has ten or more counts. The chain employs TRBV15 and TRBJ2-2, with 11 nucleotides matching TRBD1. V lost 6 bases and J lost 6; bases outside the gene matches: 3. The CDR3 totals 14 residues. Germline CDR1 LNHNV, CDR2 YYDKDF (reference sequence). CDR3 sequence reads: CATRGQGEAGELFF. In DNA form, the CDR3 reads TGTGCCACCAGGGGACAGGGGGAGGCCGGGGAGCTGTTTTTT. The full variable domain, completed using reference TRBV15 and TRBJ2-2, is DAMVIQNPRYQVTQFGKPVTLSCSQTLNHNVMYWYQQKSSQAPKLLFHYYDKDFNNEADTPDNFQSRRPNTSFCFLDIRSPGLGDTAMYLCATRGQGEAGELFFGEGSRLTVL.

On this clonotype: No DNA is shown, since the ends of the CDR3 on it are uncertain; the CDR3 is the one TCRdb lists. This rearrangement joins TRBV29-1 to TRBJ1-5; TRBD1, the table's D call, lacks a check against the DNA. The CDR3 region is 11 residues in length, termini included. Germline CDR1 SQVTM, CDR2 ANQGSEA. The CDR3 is CSVGEGAGMHF.

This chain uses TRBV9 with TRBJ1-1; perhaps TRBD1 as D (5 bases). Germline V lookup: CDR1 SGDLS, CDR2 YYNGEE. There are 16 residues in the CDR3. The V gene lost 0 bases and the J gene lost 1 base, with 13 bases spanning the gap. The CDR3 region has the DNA TGTGCCAGCAGCGTAGGAGCCGGGCAGGGGAACACTGAAGCTTTCTTT. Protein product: CASSVGAGQGNTEAFF.

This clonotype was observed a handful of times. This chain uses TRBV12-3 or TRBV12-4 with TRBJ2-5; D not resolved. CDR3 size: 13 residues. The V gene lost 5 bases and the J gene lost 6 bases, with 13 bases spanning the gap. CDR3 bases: TGTGCCAGCAGTAGAAGGGTTAGTCAGACCCAGTACTTC. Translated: CASSRRVSQTQYF.

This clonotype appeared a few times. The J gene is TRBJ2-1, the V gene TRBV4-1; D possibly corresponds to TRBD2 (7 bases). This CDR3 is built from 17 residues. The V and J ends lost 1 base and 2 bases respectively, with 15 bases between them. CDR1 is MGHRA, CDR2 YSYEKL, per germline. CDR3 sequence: CASSQVPWGGPYNEQFF. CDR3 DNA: TGCGCCAGCAGCCAAGTTCCTTGGGGGGGGCCCTACAATGAGCAGTTCTTC.

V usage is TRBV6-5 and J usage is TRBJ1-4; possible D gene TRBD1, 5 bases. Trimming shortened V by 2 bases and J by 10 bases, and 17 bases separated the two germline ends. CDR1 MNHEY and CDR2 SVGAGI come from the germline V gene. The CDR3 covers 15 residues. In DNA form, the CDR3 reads TGTGCCAGCAGTTACAGCCAGGGCAACGGCGGAAAACTGTTTTTT. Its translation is CASSYSQGNGGKLFF.

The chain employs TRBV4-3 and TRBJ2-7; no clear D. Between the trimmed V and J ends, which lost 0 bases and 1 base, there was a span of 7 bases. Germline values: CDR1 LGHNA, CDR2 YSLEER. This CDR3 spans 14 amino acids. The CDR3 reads CASSQDSDSYEQYF. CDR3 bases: TGCGCCAGCAGCCAAGACTCCGATTCCTACGAGCAGTACTTC.

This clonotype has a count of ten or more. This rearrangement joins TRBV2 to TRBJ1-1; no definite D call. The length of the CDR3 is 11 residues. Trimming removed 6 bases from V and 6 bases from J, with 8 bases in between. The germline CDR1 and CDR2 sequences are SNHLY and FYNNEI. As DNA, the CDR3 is TGTGCCAGCAGGGCTTCGTCTGAAGCTTTCTTT. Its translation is CASRASSEAFF. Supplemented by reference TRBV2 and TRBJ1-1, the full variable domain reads EPEVTQTPSHQVTQMGQEVILRCVPISNHLYFYWYRQILGQKVEFLVSFYNNEISEKSEIFDDQFSVERPDGSNFTLKIRSTKLEDSAMYFCASRASSEAFFGQGTRLTVV.

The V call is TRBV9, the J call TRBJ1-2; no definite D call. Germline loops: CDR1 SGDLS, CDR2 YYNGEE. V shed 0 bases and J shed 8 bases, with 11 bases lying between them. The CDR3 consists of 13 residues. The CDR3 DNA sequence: TGTGCCAGCAGCGTAGCTGACGGTTGGGGCTACACCTTC. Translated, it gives CASSVADGWGYTF.

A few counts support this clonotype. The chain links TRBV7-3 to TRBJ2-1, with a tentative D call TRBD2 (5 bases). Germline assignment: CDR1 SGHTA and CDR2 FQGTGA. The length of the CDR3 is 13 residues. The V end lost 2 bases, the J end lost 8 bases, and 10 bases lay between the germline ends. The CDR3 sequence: CASSLAPRDEQFF. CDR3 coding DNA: TGTGCCAGCAGCTTAGCCCCGAGGGATGAGCAGTTCTTC.

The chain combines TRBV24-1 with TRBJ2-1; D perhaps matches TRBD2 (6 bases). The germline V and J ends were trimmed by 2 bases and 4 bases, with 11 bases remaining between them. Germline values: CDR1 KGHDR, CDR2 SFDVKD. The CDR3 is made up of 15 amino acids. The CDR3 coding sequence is TGTGCCACCAGTGATTCGGTAGCGGCATACAATGAGCAGTTCTTC. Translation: CATSDSVAAYNEQFF.

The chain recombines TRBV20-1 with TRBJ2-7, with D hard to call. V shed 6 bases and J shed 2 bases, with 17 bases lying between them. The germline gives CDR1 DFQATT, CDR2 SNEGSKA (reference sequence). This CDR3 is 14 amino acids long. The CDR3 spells CSAPTTPSAYEQYF. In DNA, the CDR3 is TGCAGTGCCCCAACCACTCCATCCGCCTACGAGCAGTACTTC.

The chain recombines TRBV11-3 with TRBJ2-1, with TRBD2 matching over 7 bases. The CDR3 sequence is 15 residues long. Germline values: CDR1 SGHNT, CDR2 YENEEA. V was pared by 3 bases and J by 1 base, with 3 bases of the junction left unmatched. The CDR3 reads CASSLARGSYNEQFF. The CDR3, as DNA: TGTGCCAGCAGCTTGGCGCGGGGGTCCTACAATGAGCAGTTCTTC.

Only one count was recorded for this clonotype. DNA for the CDR3: TGCAGCGTAGCTGGTATCACAGATACGCAGTATTTT. Encoded protein: CSVAGITDTQYF. The chain employs TRBV29-1 and TRBJ2-3; D is ambiguous. V gave up 6 bases and J gave up 2 bases, with 9 bases separating them. CDR1 SQVTM and CDR2 ANQGSEA come from the germline V gene. This CDR3 spans 12 amino acids.

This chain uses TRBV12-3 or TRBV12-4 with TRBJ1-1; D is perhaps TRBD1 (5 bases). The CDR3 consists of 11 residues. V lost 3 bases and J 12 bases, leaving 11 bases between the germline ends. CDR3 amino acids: CASSFNGGSFF. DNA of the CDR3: TGTGCCAGCAGTTTCAATGGGGGATCTTTCTTT.

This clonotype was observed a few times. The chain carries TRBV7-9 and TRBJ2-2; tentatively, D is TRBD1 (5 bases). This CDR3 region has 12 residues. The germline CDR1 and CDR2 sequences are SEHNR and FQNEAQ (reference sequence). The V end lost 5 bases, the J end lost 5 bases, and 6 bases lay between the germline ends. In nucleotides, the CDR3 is TGTGCCAGCAGCCAGGGTACCGGGGAGCTGTTTTTT. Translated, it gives CASSQGTGELFF.

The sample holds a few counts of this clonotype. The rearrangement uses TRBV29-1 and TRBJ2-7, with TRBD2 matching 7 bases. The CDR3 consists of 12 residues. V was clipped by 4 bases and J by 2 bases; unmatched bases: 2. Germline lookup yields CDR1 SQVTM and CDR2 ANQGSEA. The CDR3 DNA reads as TGCAGCGTTGGGGGAGGGACCTACGAGCAGTACTTC. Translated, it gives CSVGGGTYEQYF.

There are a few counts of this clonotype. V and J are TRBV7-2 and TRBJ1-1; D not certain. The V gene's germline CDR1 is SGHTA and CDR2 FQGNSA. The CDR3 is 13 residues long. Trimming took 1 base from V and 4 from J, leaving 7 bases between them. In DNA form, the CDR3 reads TGTGCCAGCAGCTTAGAACAGATCACTGAAGCTTTCTTT. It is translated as CASSLEQITEAFF.

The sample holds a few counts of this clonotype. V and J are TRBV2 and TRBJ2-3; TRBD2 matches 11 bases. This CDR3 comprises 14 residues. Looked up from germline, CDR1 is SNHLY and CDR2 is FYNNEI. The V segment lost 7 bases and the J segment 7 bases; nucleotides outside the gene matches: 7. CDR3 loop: CASTPGLAVNTQYF. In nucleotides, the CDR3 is TGTGCCAGCACTCCGGGACTAGCGGTTAATACGCAGTATTTT.

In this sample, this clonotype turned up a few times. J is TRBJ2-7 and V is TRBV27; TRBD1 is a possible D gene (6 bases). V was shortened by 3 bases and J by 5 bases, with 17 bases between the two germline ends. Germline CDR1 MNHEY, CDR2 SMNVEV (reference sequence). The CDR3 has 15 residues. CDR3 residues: CASSFSITGRHEQYF. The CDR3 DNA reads TGTGCCAGCAGTTTTAGTATCACAGGGCGCCACGAGCAGTACTTC.

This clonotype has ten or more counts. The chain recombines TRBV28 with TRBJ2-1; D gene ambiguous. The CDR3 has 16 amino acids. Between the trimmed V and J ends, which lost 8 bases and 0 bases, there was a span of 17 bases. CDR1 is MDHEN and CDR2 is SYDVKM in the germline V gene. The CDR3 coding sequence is TGTGCCAGCGGCCCCCGAAGCACGAGCTCCTACAATGAGCAGTTCTTC. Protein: CASGPRSTSSYNEQFF.

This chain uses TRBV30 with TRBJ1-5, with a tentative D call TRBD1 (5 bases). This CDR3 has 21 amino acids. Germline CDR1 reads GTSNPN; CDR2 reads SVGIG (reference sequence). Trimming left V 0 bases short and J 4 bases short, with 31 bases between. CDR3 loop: CAWSVIPPRLGVRRDNQPQHF. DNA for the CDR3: TGTGCCTGGAGTGTAATCCCCCCGCGGCTGGGAGTCCGCAGGGATAATCAGCCCCAGCATTTT. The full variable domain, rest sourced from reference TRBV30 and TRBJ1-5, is SQTIHQWPATLVQPVGSPLSLECTVEGTSNPNLYWYRQAAGRGLQLLFYSVGIGQISSEVPQNLSASRPQDRQFILSSKKLLLSDSGFYLCAWSVIPPRLGVRRDNQPQHFGDGTRLSIL.

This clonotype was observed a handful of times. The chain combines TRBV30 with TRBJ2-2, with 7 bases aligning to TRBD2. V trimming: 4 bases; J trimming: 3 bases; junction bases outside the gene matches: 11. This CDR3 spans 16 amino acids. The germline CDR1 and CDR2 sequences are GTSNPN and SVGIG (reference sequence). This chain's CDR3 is CAWIKPGTTYTGELFF. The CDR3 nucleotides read TGTGCCTGGATCAAACCGGGGACTACCTACACCGGGGAGCTGTTTTTT.